Detailed here is one TCR beta chain. Sequencing was performed with immunoSEQ multiplex PCR; in TCRdb, only in-frame clones are kept and a portion is missing. The table has about 72,000 clones, more than 70% seen once. These data are taken from a study of blood T cell repertoires in COVID-19. CDR1 is SGHRS, CDR2 YFSETQ, per germline. The CDR3 loop spans 14 amino acids. V dropped 0 bases and J dropped 4 bases, with 10 bases sitting between them. V is TRBV5-1 and J is TRBJ2-5, with no clear D. The material sequenced was peripheral blood. The TCR originated in a woman older than 75 with active or convalescent COVID-19. This CDR3 is CASSLEQRGETQYF. CDR3 nucleotide sequence: TGCGCCAGCAGCTTGGAGCAGCGAGGAGAGACCCAGTACTTC.